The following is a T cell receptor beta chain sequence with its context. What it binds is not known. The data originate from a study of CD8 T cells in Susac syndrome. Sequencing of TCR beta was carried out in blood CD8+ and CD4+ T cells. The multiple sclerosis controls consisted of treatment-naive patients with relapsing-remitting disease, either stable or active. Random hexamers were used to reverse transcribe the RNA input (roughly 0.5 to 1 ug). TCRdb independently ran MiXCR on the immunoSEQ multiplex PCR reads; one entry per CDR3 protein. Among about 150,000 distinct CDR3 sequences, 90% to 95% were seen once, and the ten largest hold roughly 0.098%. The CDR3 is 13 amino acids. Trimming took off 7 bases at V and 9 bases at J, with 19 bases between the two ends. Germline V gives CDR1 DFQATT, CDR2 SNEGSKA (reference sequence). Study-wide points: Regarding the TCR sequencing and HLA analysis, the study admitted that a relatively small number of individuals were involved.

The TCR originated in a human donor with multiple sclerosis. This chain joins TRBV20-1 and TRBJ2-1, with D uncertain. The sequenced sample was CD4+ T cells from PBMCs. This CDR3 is CSGGAFQTGEQFF. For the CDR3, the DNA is TGCAGTGGGGGTGCGTTCCAAACGGGTGAGCAGTTCTTC.